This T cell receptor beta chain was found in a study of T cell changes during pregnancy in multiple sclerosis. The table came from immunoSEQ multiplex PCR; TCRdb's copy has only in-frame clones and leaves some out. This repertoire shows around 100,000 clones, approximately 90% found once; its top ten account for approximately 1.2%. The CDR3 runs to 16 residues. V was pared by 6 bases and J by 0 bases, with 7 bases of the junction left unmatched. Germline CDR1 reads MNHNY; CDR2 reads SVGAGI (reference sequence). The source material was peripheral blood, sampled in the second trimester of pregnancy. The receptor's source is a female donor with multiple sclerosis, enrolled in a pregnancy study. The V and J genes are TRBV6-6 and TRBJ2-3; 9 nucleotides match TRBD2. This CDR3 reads CASSLGLAVSTDTQYF. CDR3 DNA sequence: TGTGCCAGCAGCCTGGGACTAGCAGTTAGCACAGATACGCAGTATTTT.